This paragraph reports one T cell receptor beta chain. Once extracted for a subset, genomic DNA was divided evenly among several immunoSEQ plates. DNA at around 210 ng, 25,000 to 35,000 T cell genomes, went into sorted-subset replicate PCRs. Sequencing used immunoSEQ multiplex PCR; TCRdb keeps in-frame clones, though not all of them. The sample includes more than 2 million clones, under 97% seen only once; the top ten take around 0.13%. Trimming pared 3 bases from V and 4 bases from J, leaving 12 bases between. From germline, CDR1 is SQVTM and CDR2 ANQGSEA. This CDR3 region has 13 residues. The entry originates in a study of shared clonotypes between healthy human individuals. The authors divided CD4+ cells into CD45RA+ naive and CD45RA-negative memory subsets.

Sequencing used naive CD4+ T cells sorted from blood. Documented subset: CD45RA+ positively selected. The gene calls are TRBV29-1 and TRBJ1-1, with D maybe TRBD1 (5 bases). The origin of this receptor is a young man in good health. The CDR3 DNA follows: TGCAGCGTTGATGAGGGGTGGACCACTGAAGCTTTCTTT. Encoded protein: CSVDEGWTTEAFF.